The rows below give T cell receptor beta chains drawn from one sample of a study of cytomegalovirus exposure and HLA in healthy donors. Sequenced by immunoSEQ multiplex PCR; TCRdb stores in-frame clones only, minus some. The table has 75,000 to 90,000 clones, under 80% seen once. Sequencing was performed on PBMCs. Receptor source: a human donor in good health. CDR3s leave out the opening cysteine and the closing phenylalanine or tryptophan.

cdr3_aa j_call v_call
ASSYTGGTEAF TRBJ1-1 TRBV28
ASSDGTGEGVGELF TRBJ2-2 TRBV5-1
ASSLSGINEQF TRBJ2-1 TRBV11-3
ASSIDRGNGYT TRBJ1-2 TRBV19
ASSQTGGEKLF TRBJ1-4 TRBV10-2
ASSIKGGKNTIY TRBJ1-3 TRBV19
ASSYYSGGLDTQY TRBJ2-3 TRBV25-1
ASSDGLAGYYEQY TRBJ2-7 TRBV5-6
ASSLKDRYSSWAQY TRBJ2-5 TRBV5-6
ASSYSPGQYGYT TRBJ1-2 TRBV6-5
AIGASNQPQH TRBJ1-5 TRBV10-3
ASSPGEGGNQPQH TRBJ1-5 TRBV6-5
ASSPRTGRNTEAF TRBJ1-1 TRBV18
ASSSDRFRTGELF TRBJ2-2 TRBV5-1
ASSIISGGISYEQY TRBJ2-7 TRBV5-4
ASSPWGQRNTEAF TRBJ1-1 TRBV14
ASSPQAEVNQPQH TRBJ1-5 TRBV4-3
ASKTDSRDQPQH TRBJ1-5 TRBV2
ASSSSGGVYGYT TRBJ1-2 TRBV2
ASSTTTGAYKQY TRBJ2-7 TRBV5-1
ASSLSRGQVTDTQY TRBJ2-3 TRBV5-1
ASRGDFSEQY TRBJ2-7 TRBV6-5
AWDGQGDTQY TRBJ2-3 TRBV30
ASSHTGSSGTEAF TRBJ1-1 TRBV19
ASSLARASGDEQF TRBJ2-1 TRBV7-2
ASTQRRDSNQPQH TRBJ1-5 TRBV2
ASSFSGGAFETQY TRBJ2-5 TRBV13
ASSPPRASGGPGELF TRBJ2-2 TRBV2
ASSPWTRRSGNEQF TRBJ2-1 TRBV7-2
ASSLGRSGGLTKNIQY TRBJ2-4 TRBV5-4
ASSTGQGNYEQY TRBJ2-7 TRBV18
ASSPRTSGATDTQY TRBJ2-3 TRBV7-2
ASSFGSGGADEQY TRBJ2-7 TRBV6-5
ASSLDTLGGRKDTQY TRBJ2-3 TRBV13
ASRIYRMRGQPQH TRBJ1-5 TRBV5-6
ASSRGQENEKLF TRBJ1-4 TRBV4-1
ASSPRGLRGELF TRBJ2-2 TRBV18
ASSPQGPGEQY TRBJ2-7 TRBV7-6
ATEGGSNQPQH TRBJ1-5 TRBV6-6
ASSLGTSRTNTQY TRBJ2-3 TRBV7-2
ASSLGGLAGGEQF TRBJ2-1 TRBV7-7
ASGFSRGGNTEAF TRBJ1-1 TRBV12-5
ASSPRLAAGEQF TRBJ2-1 TRBV13
ASSFTGGPLNQPQH TRBJ1-5 TRBV7-2
ASTPPGLAASTDTQY TRBJ2-3 TRBV5-1
ASSYTRTGGYGYT TRBJ1-2 TRBV6-5
ASSVEGENSPLH TRBJ1-6 TRBV9
ASSPNGGGRYEQY TRBJ2-7 TRBV4-1
ASSLGTSRDNEQF TRBJ2-1 TRBV7-2
ASEKATGSYNEQF TRBJ2-1 TRBV25-1
SCRTSSSGGADTQY TRBJ2-3 TRBV29-1
SVERALTDFGGYT TRBJ1-2 TRBV29-1
ASSVGPSAQY TRBJ2-5 TRBV10-2
ASSLNRGRTEAF TRBJ1-1 TRBV7-9
ASSEARTPQSSYNEQF TRBJ2-1 TRBV2